This T cell receptor (beta chain) derives from a study of blood T cell repertoires in COVID-19. Study information: Sites in the United States, Italy and Spain provided acute and convalescent COVID-19 samples. In each case, the material was cDNA or gDNA derived from T cells, B-cell-depleted T cells, or PBMCs.

This clone occurred a few times. In the source study's methods: It was from reference gene primer amplification that nucleated cell counts were estimated. The assay was immunoSEQ multiplex PCR, and TCRdb's table has in-frame clones only and misses some. V and J calls and clone size follow that table, whereas D and trimming were derived from the DNA. The table has approximately 290,000 clones, approximately 91% seen once. The receptor was isolated from a woman aged 30 to 39 with COVID-19, enrolled during active disease. Sequences were obtained from peripheral blood.

CDR3 sequence: CASSHGTGEQPQHF. The CDR3 nucleotides read TGTGCCAGCAGCCATGGGACAGGGGAACAGCCCCAGCATTTT. J is TRBJ1-5 and V is TRBV3-1 (or the pseudogene TRBV3-2); 10 nucleotides align to TRBD1. The V segment lost 3 bases and the J segment 7 bases; nucleotides outside the gene matches: 3. Germline V CDR1 and CDR2: LGHDT, YNNKEL (reference sequence). This CDR3 contains 14 residues.